The rows below give T cell receptor beta chains drawn from one sample of a study of blood T cell repertoires in COVID-19. Produced via immunoSEQ multiplex PCR; TCRdb's table is partial and in-frame only. The sample holds tens of thousands of clones; 90% to 95% are singletons and the top ten take 7% to 9%. Material for sequencing was peripheral blood. The receptors were sampled from a human donor in a cohort sampled during active COVID-19. CDR3s include the opening cysteine and the closing phenylalanine or tryptophan. The D gene is left open where the match is weak. Expanded clones are given a class, and other clones once, few, many or no size at all.

D,size,V,J,DNA,CDR3
TRBD2,NA,TRBV30,TRBJ2-4,TGTGCCTGGAGCTTACTAGCGGGGGGAGGGAACATTCAGTACTTC,CAWSLLAGGGNIQYF
NA,NA,TRBV25-1,TRBJ1-2,TGTGCCAGCAGTGAAACTACTCTCCCCCACTATGGCTACACCTTC,CASSETTLPHYGYTF
NA,NA,TRBV21-1,TRBJ2-7,TGTGCCAGCAGCAAAGGTACCTACGAGCAGTACTTC,CASSKGTYEQYF
TRBD1,NA,TRBV5-1,TRBJ2-7,TGCGCCAGCAGCTCCGGGACAGGGGACTACGAGCAGTACTTC,CASSSGTGDYEQYF
TRBD2,NA,TRBV5-6,TRBJ2-7,TGTGCCAGCAGGAATAGCGGGGGGGTTAACGAGCAGTACTTC,CASRNSGGVNEQYF
NA,NA,TRBV9,TRBJ2-7,TGTGCCAGCAGCGTAGACGGGGGGCGCACCTACGAGCAGTACTTC,CASSVDGGRTYEQYF
NA,NA,TRBV7-8,TRBJ2-5,TGTGCCAGCAGCTTCTCTAGCAGAGAGACCCAGTACTTC,CASSFSSRETQYF
TRBD2,few,TRBV7-3,TRBJ2-1,TGTGCCAGCAGCCGCGGGACTAGCGGCAATGAGCAGTTCTTC,CASSRGTSGNEQFF
TRBD1,once,TRBV11-2,TRBJ1-4,TGTGCCAGCAGCCCAGGGGGGACAGGGGAAAAACTGTTTTTT,CASSPGGTGEKLFF
TRBD1,NA,TRBV9,TRBJ2-7,TGTGCCAGCAGCGTAGCCGGGACAGGGGCCTACGAGCAGTACTTC,CASSVAGTGAYEQYF
TRBD1,NA,TRBV27,TRBJ1-6,TGTGCCAGCAAGGAGGGGGCTAATTCACCCCTCCACTTT,CASKEGANSPLHF
TRBD1,NA,TRBV9,TRBJ2-7,TGTGCCAGCAGCCCGCCGGGACAGGACTACGAGCAGTACTTC,CASSPPGQDYEQYF
TRBD2,NA,TRBV5-1,TRBJ2-7,TGCGCCAGCAGCCAAGACAGCGGGGCACCCTACGAGCAGTACTTC,CASSQDSGAPYEQYF
NA,NA,TRBV6-5,TRBJ1-2,TGTGCCAGCAGCAACAGGGAGGGCTACACCTTC,CASSNREGYTF
TRBD1,NA,TRBV7-8,TRBJ2-7,TGTGCCAGCAGCCCGGACAGGACCTACGAGCAGTACTTC,CASSPDRTYEQYF
TRBD1,once,TRBV4-1,TRBJ2-7,TGCGCCAGCAGCTCCGGGACAGGGGGCGAGCAGTACTTC,CASSSGTGGEQYF
NA,NA,TRBV6-2/TRBV6-3,TRBJ2-7,TGTGCCAGCAGCCACGGGGTCAGATCCCCCTACGAGCAGTACTTC,CASSHGVRSPYEQYF
TRBD1,NA,TRBV25-1,TRBJ2-7,TGTGCCAGCAGTCCGGGACAGGGGGCGGTAGGTGACGAGCAGTACTTC,CASSPGQGAVGDEQYF
TRBD2,NA,TRBV28,TRBJ2-7,TGTGCCAGCAGTACCTGGCAGGGAGGGTATGAGCAGTACTTC,CASSTWQGGYEQYF
NA,NA,TRBV6-5,TRBJ2-7,TGTGCCAGCAGTTCCGGGATTACCTACGAGCAGTACTTC,CASSSGITYEQYF
NA,NA,TRBV28,TRBJ2-7,TGTGCCAGCAGGGGGGCTCCGTGGGAGCAGTACTTC,CASRGAPWEQYF
NA,NA,TRBV7-2,TRBJ1-1,TGTGCCAGCAGCTTAGCGCCAGGTACCACTGAAGCTTTCTTT,CASSLAPGTTEAFF
NA,NA,TRBV9,TRBJ2-7,TGTGCCAGCAGCCCTTGGGACACACTGAGCTCCTACGAGCAGTACTTC,CASSPWDTLSSYEQYF
NA,NA,TRBV4-1,TRBJ1-2,TGCGCCAGCAGCCAAGCGCAAACCGGGAACCGGGCTAACTATGGCTACACCTTC,CASSQAQTGNRANYGYTF
NA,NA,TRBV6-1,TRBJ1-2,TGTGCCAGCAGTGAAGGGGCCAGGTTCTATGGCTACACCTTC,CASSEGARFYGYTF
TRBD1,NA,TRBV30,TRBJ2-7,TGTGCCTGGAGTGTAGGGACAGGGGAGAAAGACGAGCAGTACTTC,CAWSVGTGEKDEQYF
NA,NA,TRBV4-1,TRBJ1-2,TGCGCCAGCAGCCAAGGAGACATCTATGGCTACACCTTC,CASSQGDIYGYTF
NA,once,TRBV14,TRBJ2-7,TGTGCCAGCAGCCTTAGTTCCCGTCCCTACGAGCAGTACTTC,CASSLSSRPYEQYF
TRBD1,NA,TRBV7-2,TRBJ1-2,TGTGCCAGCAGCTTAGTGGCAGGGGGCGTTAATGGCTACACCTTC,CASSLVAGGVNGYTF
TRBD1,NA,TRBV7-9,TRBJ1-4,TGTGCCAGCAGCTCGCTGGACAGGGGAACAACTAATGAAAAACTGTTTTTT,CASSSLDRGTTNEKLFF
TRBD2,NA,TRBV4-1,TRBJ2-7,TGCGCCAGCAGCCAAGTGAGCGGGGGGGCCTACGAGCAGTACTTC,CASSQVSGGAYEQYF
TRBD1,NA,TRBV19,TRBJ2-7,TGTGCCAGTATGATTGGACAGGGTCCCTACGAGCAGTACTTC,CASMIGQGPYEQYF
NA,once,TRBV5-1,TRBJ2-7,TGCGCCAGCAGCCCCCACCAGGGTCCCATCTACGAGCAGTACTTC,CASSPHQGPIYEQYF
NA,NA,TRBV11-2,TRBJ1-1,TGTGCCAGCAGCTCCCTGTTGGGCCCTGAAGCTTTCTTT,CASSSLLGPEAFF
TRBD1,NA,TRBV7-3,TRBJ1-6,TGTGCCAGCAGCTTAAGGGACAGGGAAAGCTCCTATAATTCACCCCTCCACTTT,CASSLRDRESSYNSPLHF
NA,NA,TRBV9,TRBJ1-6,TGTGCCAGCAGCGTAGGCGATGGTGGCGGTTCACCCCTCCACTTT,CASSVGDGGGSPLHF
NA,NA,TRBV18,TRBJ2-7,TGTGCCAGCTCACCCAGCGGTGTCACCACGTCTTACGAGCAGTACTTC,CASSPSGVTTSYEQYF
TRBD1,NA,TRBV15,TRBJ2-7,TGTGCCACCAGCAGGACAGGGGGCTACGAGCAGTACTTC,CATSRTGGYEQYF
NA,NA,TRBV4-1,TRBJ2-7,TGCGCCAGCAGCCAAGTAATACAGGTAACTTCCTACGAGCAGTACTTC,CASSQVIQVTSYEQYF
NA,NA,TRBV11-2,TRBJ2-4,TGTGCCAGCAGCCGGGGGCGGGGGCAGGGGATAGCCAAAAACATTCAGTACTTC,CASSRGRGQGIAKNIQYF
TRBD1,NA,TRBV9,TRBJ2-7,TGTGCCAGCAGCCTGGGACAGGGCTCCTACGAGCAGTACTTC,CASSLGQGSYEQYF
TRBD1,NA,TRBV19,TRBJ2-7,TGTGCCAGTAGTATAGGGTCCGGGACAGGGGCCTACGAGCAGTACTTC,CASSIGSGTGAYEQYF
TRBD1,NA,TRBV24-1,TRBJ2-2,TGTGCCACCAGTGACTGGACAGGGCAAACCGGGGAGCTGTTTTTT,CATSDWTGQTGELFF
NA,NA,TRBV5-6,TRBJ2-7,TGTGCCAGCAGTCGTTTAGGGGTCGGCGAGCAGTACTTC,CASSRLGVGEQYF
NA,NA,TRBV7-3,TRBJ1-1,TGTGCCAGCAGCTTAAGTGGCTTACTGAACACTGAAGCTTTCTTT,CASSLSGLLNTEAFF
TRBD1,NA,TRBV2,TRBJ1-1,TGTGCCAGCAGGGGGACAGGCAATATGAACACTGAAGCTTTCTTT,CASRGTGNMNTEAFF